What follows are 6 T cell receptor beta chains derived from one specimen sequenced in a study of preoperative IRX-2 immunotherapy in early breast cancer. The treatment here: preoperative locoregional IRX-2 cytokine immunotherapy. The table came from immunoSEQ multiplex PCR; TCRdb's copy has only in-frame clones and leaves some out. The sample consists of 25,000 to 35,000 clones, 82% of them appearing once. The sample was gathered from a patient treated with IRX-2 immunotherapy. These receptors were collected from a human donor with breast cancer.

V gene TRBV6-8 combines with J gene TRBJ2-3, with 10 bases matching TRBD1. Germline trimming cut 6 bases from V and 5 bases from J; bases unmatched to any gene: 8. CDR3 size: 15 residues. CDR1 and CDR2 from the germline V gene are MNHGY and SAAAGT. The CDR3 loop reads CASSRDRGGGDTQYF. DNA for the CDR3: TGTGCCAGCAGCCGGGACAGGGGTGGGGGAGATACGCAGTATTTT.

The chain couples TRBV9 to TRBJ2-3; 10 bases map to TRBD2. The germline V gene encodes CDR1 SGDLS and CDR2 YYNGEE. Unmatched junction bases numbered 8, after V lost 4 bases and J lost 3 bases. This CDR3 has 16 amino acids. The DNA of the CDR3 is TGTGCCAGCAGCTGGGGCAGGACTAGCGGAACAGATACGCAGTATTTT. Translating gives CASSWGRTSGTDTQYF.

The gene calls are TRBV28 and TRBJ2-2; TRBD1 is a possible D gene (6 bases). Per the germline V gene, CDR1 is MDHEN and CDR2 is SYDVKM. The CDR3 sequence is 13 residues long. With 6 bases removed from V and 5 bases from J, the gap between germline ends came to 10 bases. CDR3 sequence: CASRQQGTGELFF. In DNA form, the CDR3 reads TGTGCCAGCAGACAACAGGGTACCGGGGAGCTGTTTTTT.

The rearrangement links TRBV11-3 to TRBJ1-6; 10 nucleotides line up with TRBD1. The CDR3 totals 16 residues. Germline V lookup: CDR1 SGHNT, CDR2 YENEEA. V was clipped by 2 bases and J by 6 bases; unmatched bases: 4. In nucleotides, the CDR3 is TGTGCCAGCAGCTTATCTTGGACAGGGGGTAATTCACCCCTCCACTTT. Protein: CASSLSWTGGNSPLHF.

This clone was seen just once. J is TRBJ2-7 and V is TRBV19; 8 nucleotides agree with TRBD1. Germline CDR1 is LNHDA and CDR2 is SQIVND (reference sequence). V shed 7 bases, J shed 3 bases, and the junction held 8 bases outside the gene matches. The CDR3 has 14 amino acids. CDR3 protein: CASKSRDRGYEQYF. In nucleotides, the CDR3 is TGTGCCAGTAAAAGCCGAGACAGGGGCTACGAGCAGTACTTC.

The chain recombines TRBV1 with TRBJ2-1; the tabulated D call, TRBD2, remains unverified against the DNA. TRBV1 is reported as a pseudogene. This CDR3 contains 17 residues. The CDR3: CASSQSSPGLAFNEQFF. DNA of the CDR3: TGCGCCAGCAGCCAATCCTCACCGGGACTAGCTTTCAATGAGCAGTTCTTC.